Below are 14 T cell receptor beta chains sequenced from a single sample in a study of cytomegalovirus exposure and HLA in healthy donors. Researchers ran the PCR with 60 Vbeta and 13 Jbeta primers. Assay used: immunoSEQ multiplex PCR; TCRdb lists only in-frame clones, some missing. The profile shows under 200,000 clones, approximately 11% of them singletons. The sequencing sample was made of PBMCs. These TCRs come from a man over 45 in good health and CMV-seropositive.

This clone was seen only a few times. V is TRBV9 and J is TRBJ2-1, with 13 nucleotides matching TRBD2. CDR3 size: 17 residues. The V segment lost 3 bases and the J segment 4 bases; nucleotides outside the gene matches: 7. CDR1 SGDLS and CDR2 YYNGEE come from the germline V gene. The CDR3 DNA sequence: TGTGCCAGCAGCGCCACTAGCGGGGGGGCCGGGTACAATGAGCAGTTCTTC. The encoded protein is CASSATSGGAGYNEQFF.

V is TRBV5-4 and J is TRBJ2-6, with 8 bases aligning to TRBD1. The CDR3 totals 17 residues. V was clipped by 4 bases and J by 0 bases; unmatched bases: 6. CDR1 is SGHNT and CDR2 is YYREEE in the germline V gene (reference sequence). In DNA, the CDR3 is TGTGCCAGCAGCCCGCGGACAGGGAACTCTGGGGCCAACGTCCTGACTTTC. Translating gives CASSPRTGNSGANVLTF. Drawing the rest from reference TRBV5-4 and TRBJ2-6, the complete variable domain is ETGVTQSPTHLIKTRGQQVTLRCSSQSGHNTVSWYQQALGQGPQFIFQYYREEENGRGNFPPRFSGLQFPNYSSELNVNALELDDSALYLCASSPRTGNSGANVLTFGAGSRLTVL.

CDR3 region: CASSYGQTHNSPLHF. The DNA of the CDR3 is TGTGCCAGCAGTTATGGACAGACTCATAATTCACCCCTCCACTTT. The V and J genes are TRBV7-6 and TRBJ1-6; the D gene is possibly TRBD1 (6 bases). Trimming left V 6 bases short and J 5 bases short, with 14 bases between. The CDR3 extends over 15 amino acids. CDR1 is SGHVS and CDR2 is FNYEAQ in the germline V gene.

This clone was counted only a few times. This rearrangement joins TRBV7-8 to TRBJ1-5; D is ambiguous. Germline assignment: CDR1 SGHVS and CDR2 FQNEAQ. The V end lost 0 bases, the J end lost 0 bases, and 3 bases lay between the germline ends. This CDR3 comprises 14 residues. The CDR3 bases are TGTGCCAGCAGCTTAGCTCTTAGCAATCAGCCCCAGCATTTT. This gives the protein CASSLALSNQPQHF.

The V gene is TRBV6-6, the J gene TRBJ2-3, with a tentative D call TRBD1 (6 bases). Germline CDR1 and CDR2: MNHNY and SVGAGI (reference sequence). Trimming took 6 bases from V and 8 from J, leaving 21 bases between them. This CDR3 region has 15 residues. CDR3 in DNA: TGTGCCAGCAGCACCTCCCAGGGGCGTTTAGCTACGCAGTATTTT. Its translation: CASSTSQGRLATQYF.

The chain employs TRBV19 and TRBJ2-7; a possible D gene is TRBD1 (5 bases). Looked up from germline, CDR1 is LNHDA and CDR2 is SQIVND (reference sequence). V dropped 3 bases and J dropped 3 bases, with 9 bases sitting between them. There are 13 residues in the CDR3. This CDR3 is CASSMARDYEQYF. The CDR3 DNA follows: TGTGCCAGTAGTATGGCCAGGGACTACGAGCAGTACTTC.

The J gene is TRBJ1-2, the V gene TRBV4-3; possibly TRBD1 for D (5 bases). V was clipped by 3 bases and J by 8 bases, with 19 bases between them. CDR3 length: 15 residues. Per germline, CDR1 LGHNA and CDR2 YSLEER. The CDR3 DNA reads TGCGCCAGCAGCCAGACCCAGGGTGGGCGGTACGGCTACACCTTC. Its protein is CASSQTQGGRYGYTF.

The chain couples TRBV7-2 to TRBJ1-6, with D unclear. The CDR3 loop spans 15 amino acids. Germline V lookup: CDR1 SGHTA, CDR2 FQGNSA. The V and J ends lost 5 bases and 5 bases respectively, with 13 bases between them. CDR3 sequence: CASSPDRGDNSPLHF. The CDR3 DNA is TGTGCCAGCAGCCCCGATCGGGGTGATAATTCACCCCTCCACTTT.

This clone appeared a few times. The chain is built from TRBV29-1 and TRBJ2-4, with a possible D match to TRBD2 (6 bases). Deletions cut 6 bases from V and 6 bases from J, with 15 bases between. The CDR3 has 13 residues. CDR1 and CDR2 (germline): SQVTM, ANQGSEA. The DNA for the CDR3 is TGCAGCGTGGAAACGGGGGTCGGAAACATTCAGTACTTC. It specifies CSVETGVGNIQYF.

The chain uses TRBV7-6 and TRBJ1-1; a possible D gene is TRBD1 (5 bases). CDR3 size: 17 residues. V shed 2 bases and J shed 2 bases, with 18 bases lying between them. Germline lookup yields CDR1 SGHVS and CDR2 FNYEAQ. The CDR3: CASSLRGSAGSNTEAFF. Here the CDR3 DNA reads TGTGCCAGCAGCTTAAGGGGCTCAGCAGGGTCCAACACTGAAGCTTTCTTT. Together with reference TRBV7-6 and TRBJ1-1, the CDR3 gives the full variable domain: GAGVSQSPRYKVTKRGQDVALRCDPISGHVSLYWYRQALGQGPEFLTYFNYEAQQDKSGLPNDRFSAERPEGSISTLTIQRTEQRDSAMYRCASSLRGSAGSNTEAFFGQGTRLTVV.

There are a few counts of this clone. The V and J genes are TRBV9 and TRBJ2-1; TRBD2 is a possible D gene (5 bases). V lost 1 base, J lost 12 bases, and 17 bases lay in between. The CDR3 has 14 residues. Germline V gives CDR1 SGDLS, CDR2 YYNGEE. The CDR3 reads CASSVPRRGVAQFF. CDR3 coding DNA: TGTGCCAGCAGCGTACCGAGACGGGGAGTCGCGCAGTTCTTC.

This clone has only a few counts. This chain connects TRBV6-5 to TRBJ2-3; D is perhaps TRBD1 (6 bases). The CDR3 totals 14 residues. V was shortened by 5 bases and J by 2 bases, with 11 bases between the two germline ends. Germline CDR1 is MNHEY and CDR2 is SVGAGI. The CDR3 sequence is CASSRRTDTDTQYF. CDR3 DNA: TGTGCCAGCAGTAGAAGGACAGACACAGATACGCAGTATTTT.

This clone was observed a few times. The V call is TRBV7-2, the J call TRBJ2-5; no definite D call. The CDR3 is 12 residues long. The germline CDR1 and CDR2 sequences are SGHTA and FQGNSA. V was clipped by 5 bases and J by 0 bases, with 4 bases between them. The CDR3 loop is CASSPNQETQYF. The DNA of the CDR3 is TGTGCCAGCAGCCCCAACCAAGAGACCCAGTACTTC.

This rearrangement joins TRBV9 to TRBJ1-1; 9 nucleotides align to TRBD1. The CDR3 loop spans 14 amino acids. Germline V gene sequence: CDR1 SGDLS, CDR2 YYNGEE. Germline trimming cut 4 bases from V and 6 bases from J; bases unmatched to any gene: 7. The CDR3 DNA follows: TGTGCCAGCAGCTCAAACAGGGGGCGGGCTGAAGCTTTCTTT. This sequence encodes CASSSNRGRAEAFF.